This TCR beta chain was captured in a study of blood T cell repertoires in COVID-19. Study summary: Italy, Spain and the United States were the sources of the convalescent and acute COVID-19 samples.

CDR3 length equals 16 residues. The germline CDR1 and CDR2 sequences are MNHNY and SVGAGI (reference sequence). V was clipped by 0 bases and J by 0 bases, with 9 bases between them. TCRdb's copy holds only in-frame clones and misses some; the assay was immunoSEQ multiplex PCR. Here the sample spans roughly 200,000 clones, over 75% being singletons. This receptor was obtained from a woman older than 75 with acute or convalescent COVID-19. Material: peripheral blood. This chain links TRBV6-6 with TRBJ1-3; D gene unclear. The DNA for the CDR3 is TGTGCCAGCAGTTACTCAGTCACTCACTCTGGAAACACCATATATTTT. It specifies CASSYSVTHSGNTIYF.